Below, one T cell receptor beta chain is given with its context. Its antigen is not known. The data were obtained in a study of T cell responses to AZD1222 COVID-19 vaccine. Whole-study results and caveats: The study found Spike-specific TCR breadth and depth rose after two AZD1222 doses.

The assay was immunoSEQ multiplex PCR, and TCRdb's table has in-frame clones only and misses some. The sample has 98,000 or so clones; about 82% are singletons. The material was peripheral blood, obtained on day 0 of AZD1222 vaccination. This receptor was obtained from an adult in good health.

Written as DNA, the CDR3 is TGTGCCAGCAGCCTAAGCTACCGGGACAGGGACCGCGATATCTATGGCTACACCTTC. It codes for CASSLSYRDRDRDIYGYTF. The chain carries TRBV11-3 and TRBJ1-2, with 9 bases that match TRBD1. The CDR3 spans 19 residues. The ends lost 5 bases at V and 4 bases at J; junction bases unmatched: 20. Germline V CDR1 and CDR2: SGHNT, YENEEA.